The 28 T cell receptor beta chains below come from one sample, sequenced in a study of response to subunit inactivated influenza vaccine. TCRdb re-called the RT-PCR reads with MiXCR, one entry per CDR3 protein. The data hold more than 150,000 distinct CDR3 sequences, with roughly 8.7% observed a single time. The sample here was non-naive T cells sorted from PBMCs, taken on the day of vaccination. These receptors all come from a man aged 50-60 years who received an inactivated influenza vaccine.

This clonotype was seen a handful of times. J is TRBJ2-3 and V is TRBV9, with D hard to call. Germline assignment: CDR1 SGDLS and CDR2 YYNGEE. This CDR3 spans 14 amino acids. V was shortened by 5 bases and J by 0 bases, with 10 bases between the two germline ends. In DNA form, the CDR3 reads TGTGCCAGCAGTCACTCTTTGAGCACAGATACGCAGTATTTT. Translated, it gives CASSHSLSTDTQYF.

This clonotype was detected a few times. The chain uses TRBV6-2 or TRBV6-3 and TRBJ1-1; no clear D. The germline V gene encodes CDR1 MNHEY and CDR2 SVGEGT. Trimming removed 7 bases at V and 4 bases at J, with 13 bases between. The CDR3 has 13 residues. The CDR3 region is CASIDWVGTEAFF. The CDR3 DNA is TGTGCCAGCATCGACTGGGTAGGCACTGAAGCTTTCTTT.

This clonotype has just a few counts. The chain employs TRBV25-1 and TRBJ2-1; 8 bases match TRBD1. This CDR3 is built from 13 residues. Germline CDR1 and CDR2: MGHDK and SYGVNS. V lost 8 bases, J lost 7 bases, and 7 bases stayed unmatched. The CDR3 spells CASASRTGNEQFF. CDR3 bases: TGTGCCAGCGCCTCCCGGACAGGGAATGAGCAGTTCTTC.

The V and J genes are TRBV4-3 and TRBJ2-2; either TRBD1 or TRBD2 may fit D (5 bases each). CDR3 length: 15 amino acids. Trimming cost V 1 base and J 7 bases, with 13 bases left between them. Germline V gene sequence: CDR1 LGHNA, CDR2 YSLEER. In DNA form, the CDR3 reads TGCGCCAGCAGCCAAGTTTGGGGGTTTTACGGGGAGCTGTTTTTT. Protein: CASSQVWGFYGELFF.

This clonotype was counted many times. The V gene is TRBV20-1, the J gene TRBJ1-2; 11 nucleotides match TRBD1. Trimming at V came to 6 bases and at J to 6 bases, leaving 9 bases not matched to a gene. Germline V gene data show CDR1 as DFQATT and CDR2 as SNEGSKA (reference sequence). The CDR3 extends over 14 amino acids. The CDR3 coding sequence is TGCAGTGCCCCTCACCGGGACAGGGGGGATGGCTACACCTTC. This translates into CSAPHRDRGDGYTF.

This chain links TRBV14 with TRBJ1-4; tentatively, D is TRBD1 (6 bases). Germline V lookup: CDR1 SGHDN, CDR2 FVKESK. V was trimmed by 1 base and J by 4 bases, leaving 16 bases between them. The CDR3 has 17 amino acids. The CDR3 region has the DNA TGTGCCAGCAGCCAAGCCATGGGACACACCGTTAATGAAAAACTGTTTTTT. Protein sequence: CASSQAMGHTVNEKLFF.

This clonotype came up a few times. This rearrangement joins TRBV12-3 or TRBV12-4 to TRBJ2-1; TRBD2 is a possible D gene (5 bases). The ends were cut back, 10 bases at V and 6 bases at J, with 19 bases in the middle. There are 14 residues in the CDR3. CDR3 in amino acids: CAITPPGKGNEQFF. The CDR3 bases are TGTGCCATCACTCCTCCGGGAAAAGGCAATGAGCAGTTCTTC.

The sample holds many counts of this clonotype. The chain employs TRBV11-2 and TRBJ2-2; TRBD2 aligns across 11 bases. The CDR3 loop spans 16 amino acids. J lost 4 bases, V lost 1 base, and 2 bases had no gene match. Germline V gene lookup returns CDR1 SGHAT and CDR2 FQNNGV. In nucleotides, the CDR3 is TGTGCCAGCAGCTTAGTAGCGGGGGGGCTCACCGGGGAGCTGTTTTTT. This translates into CASSLVAGGLTGELFF.

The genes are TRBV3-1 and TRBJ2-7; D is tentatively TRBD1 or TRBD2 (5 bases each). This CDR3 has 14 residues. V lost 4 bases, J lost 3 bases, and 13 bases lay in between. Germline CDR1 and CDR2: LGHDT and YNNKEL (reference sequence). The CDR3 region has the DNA TGTGCCAGCAGCCGGTCCCGGGACGGCTACGAGCAGTACTTC. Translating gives CASSRSRDGYEQYF.

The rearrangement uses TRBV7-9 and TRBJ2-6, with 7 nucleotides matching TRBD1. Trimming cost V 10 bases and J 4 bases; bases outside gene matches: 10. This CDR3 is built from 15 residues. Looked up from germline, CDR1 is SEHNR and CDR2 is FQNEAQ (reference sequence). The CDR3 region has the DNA TGTGCCACCGCCAGGGGGTATGCAGGGGCCAACGTCCTGACTTTC. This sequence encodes CATARGYAGANVLTF.

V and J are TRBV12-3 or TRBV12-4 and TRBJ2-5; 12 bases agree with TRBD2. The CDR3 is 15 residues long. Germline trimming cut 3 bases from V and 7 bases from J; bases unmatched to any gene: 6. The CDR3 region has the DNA TGTGCCAGCAGTTTCCGACTAGCGGGGGCAGTGACCCAGTACTTC. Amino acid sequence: CASSFRLAGAVTQYF.

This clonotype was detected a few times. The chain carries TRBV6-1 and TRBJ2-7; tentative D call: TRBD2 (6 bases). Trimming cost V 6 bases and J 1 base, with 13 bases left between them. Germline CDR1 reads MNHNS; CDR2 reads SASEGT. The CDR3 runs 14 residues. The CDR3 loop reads CASSAGLDSYEQYF. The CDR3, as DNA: TGTGCCAGCAGCGCGGGACTGGATTCCTACGAGCAGTACTTC.

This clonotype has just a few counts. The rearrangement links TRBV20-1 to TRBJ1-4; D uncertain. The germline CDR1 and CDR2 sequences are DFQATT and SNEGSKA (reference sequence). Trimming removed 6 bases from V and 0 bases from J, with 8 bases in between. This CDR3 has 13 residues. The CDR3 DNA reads TGCAGTGCCAAAGGGACAACTAATGAAAAACTGTTTTTT. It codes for CSAKGTTNEKLFF.

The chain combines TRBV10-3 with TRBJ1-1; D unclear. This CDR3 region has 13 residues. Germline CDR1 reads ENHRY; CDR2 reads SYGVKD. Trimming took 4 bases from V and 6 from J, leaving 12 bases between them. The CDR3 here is CAISAGDEAEAFF. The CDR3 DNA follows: TGTGCCATCAGTGCTGGGGATGAGGCTGAAGCTTTCTTT.

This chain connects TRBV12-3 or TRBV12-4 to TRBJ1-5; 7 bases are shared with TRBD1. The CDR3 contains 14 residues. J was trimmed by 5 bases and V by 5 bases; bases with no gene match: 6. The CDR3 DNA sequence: TGTGCCAGCAGTCTCGACAGGGCGGATCAGCCCCAGCATTTT. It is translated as CASSLDRADQPQHF.

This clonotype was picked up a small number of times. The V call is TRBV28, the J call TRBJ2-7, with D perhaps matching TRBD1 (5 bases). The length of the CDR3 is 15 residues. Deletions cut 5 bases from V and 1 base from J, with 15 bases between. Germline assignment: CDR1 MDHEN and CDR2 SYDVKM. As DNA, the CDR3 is TGTGCCAGCAGTCACTTAGGGCAGGGTTCCTACGAGCAGTACTTC. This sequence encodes CASSHLGQGSYEQYF.

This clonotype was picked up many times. CDR3 coding DNA: TGTGCCAGCAGCGCCAGTGGTTCTAGGGAGACCCAGTACTTC. Protein sequence: CASSASGSRETQYF. The chain links TRBV27 to TRBJ2-5; no reliable D call. The V end lost 6 bases, the J end lost 5 bases, and 16 bases lay between the germline ends. Germline values: CDR1 MNHEY, CDR2 SMNVEV (reference sequence). This CDR3 has 14 residues.

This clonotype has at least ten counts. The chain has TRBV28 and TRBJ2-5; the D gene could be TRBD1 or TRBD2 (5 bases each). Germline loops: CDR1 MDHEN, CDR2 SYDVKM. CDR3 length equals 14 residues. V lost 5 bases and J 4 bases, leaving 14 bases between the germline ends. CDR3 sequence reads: CASSHWGSRETQYF. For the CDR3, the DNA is TGTGCCAGCAGTCACTGGGGGTCCAGAGAGACCCAGTACTTC.

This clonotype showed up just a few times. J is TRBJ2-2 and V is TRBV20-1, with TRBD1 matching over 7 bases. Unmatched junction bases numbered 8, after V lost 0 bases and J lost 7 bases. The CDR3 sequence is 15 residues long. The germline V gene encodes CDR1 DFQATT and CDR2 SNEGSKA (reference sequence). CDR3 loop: CSARDSQRQGGELFF. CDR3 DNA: TGCAGTGCTAGAGATAGCCAGAGACAGGGCGGGGAGCTGTTTTTT.

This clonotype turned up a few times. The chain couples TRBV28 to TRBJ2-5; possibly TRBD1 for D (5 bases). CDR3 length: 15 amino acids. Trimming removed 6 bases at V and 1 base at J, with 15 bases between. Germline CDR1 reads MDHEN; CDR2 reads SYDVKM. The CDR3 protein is CASSWQGPTQETQYF. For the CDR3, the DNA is TGTGCCAGCAGCTGGCAGGGCCCTACCCAAGAGACCCAGTACTTC.

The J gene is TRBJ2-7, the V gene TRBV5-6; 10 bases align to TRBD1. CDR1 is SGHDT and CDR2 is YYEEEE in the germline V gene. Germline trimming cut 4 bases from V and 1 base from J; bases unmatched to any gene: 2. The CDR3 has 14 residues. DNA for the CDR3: TGTGCCAGCAGCGAGGACAGGGGGTCCTACGAGCAGTACTTC. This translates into CASSEDRGSYEQYF.

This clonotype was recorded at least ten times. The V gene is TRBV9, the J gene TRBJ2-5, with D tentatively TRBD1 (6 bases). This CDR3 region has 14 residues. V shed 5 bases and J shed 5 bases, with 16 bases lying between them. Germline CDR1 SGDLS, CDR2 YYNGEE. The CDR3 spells CASSPWGQGETQYF. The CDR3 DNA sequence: TGTGCCAGCAGTCCCTGGGGGCAGGGGGAGACCCAGTACTTC.

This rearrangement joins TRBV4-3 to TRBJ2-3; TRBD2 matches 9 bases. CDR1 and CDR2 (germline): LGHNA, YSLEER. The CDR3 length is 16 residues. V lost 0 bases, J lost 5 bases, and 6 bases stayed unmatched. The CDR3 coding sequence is TGCGCCAGCAGCCAAGATTTGCGGGGGGGTTTAGATACGCAGTATTTT. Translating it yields CASSQDLRGGLDTQYF.

For the CDR3, the DNA is TGTGCCAGCACCACGGACTGGAATCAGCCCCAGCATTTT. This codes for CASTTDWNQPQHF. The chain recombines TRBV7-8 with TRBJ1-5; no firm D call. The CDR3 is 13 residues long. The V gene's germline CDR1 is SGHVS and CDR2 FQNEAQ. The V gene lost 7 bases and the J gene lost 4 bases, with 11 bases spanning the gap.

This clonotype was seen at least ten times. CDR3 loop: CASSFGTDIQYF. CDR3 bases: TGCGCCAGCAGCTTCGGGACAGACATTCAGTACTTC. This chain links TRBV5-1 with TRBJ2-4; TRBD1 matches 7 bases. Germline V gene lookup returns CDR1 SGHRS and CDR2 YFSETQ. The CDR3 spans 12 residues. Trimming took 2 bases from V and 8 from J; bases not matched to a gene: 1.

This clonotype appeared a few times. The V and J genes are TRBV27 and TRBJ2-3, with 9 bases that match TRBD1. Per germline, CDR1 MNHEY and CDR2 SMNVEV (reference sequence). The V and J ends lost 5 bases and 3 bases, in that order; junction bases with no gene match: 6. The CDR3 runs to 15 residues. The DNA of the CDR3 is TGTGCCAGCAGTAAAAGGGACAGGGAAACAGATACGCAGTATTTT. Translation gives CASSKRDRETDTQYF.

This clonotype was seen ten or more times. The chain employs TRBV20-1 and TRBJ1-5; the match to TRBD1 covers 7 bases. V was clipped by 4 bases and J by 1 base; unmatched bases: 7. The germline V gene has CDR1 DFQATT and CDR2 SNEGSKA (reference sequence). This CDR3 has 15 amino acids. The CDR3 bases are TGCAGTGCTACCAGACAGGGAGGGAGCAATCAGCCCCAGCATTTT. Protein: CSATRQGGSNQPQHF.

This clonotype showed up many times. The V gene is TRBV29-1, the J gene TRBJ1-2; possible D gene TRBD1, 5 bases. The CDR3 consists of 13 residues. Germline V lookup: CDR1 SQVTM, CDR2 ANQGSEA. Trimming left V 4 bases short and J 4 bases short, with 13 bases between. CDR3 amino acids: CSVARGMGYGYTF. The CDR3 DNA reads TGCAGCGTTGCCCGGGGGATGGGCTATGGCTACACCTTC.